This TCR beta chain was sequenced in a study of blood T cell repertoires in COVID-19. At the level of the study: PBMCs, B-cell-depleted T cells, or T cells were the source of the cDNA or gDNA that made up the material.

The CDR3 runs to 14 residues. Germline assignment: CDR1 SGHRS and CDR2 YFSETQ. V dropped 5 bases and J dropped 0; count of bases not matched to a gene: 3. Repertoires were generated with immunoSEQ multiplex PCR, while TCRdb's copy carries only in-frame clones and drops some. This sample has approximately 180,000 clones; approximately 85% occur once, and the top ten carry 11%. Specimen: peripheral blood. The clonotype originates from a human donor with active or convalescent COVID-19. The donor label of this sample is uncertain. This rearrangement joins TRBV5-1 to TRBJ2-3; 7 bases fit TRBD2. This CDR3 is CASRRGSSTDTQYF. As DNA, the CDR3 is TGCGCCAGCAGGCGGGGGTCTAGCACAGATACGCAGTATTTT.